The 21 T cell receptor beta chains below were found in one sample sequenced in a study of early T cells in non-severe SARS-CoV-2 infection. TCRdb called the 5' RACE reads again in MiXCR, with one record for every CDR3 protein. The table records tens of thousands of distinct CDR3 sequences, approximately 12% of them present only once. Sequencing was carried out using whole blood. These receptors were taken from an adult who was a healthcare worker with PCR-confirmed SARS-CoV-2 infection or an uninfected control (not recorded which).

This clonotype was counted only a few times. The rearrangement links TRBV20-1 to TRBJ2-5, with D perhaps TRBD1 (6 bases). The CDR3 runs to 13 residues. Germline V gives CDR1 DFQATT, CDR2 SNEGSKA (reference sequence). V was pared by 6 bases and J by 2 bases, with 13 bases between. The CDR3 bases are TGCAGTGCCTCCCCGACAGGTCAAGAGACCCAGTACTTC. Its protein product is CSASPTGQETQYF.

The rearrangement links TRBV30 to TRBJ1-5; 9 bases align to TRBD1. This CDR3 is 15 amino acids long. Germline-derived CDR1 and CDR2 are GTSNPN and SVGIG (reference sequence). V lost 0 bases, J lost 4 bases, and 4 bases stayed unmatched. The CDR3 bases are TGTGCCTGGAGTGTTGGGACAGGGCCGAATCAGCCCCAGCATTTT. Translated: CAWSVGTGPNQPQHF. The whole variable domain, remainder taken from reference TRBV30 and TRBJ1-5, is SQTIHQWPATLVQPVGSPLSLECTVEGTSNPNLYWYRQAAGRGLQLLFYSVGIGQISSEVPQNLSASRPQDRQFILSSKKLLLSDSGFYLCAWSVGTGPNQPQHFGDGTRLSIL.

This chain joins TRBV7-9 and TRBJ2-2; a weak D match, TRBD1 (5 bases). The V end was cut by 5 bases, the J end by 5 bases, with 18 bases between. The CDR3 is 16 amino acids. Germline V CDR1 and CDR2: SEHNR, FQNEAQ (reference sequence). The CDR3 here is CASSATRVTRTGELFF. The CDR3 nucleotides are TGTGCCAGCAGCGCAACCAGGGTAACGAGAACCGGGGAGCTGTTTTTT.

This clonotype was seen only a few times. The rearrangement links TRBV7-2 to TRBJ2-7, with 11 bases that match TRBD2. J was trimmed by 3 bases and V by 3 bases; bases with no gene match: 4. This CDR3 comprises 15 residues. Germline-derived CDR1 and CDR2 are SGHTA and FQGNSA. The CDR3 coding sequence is TGTGCCAGCAGCTTTAGCGGGGGGGCCGGCTACGAGCAGTACTTC. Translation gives CASSFSGGAGYEQYF.

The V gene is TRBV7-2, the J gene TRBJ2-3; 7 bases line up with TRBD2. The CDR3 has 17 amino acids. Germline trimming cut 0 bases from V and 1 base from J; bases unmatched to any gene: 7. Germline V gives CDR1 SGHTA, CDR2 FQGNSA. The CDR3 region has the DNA TGTGCCAGCAGCTTAGCCCCTAGCGGTAGTGGCACAGATACGCAGTATTTT. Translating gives CASSLAPSGSGTDTQYF. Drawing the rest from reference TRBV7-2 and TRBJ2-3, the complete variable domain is GAGVSQSPSNKVTEKGKDVELRCDPISGHTALYWYRQSLGQGLEFLIYFQGNSAPDKSGLPSDRFSAERTGGSVSTLTIQRTQQEDSAVYLCASSLAPSGSGTDTQYFGPGTRLTVL.

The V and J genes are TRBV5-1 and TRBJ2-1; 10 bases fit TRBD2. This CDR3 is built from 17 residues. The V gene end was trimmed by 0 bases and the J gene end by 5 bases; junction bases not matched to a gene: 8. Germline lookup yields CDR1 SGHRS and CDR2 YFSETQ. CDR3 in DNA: TGCGCCAGCAGCTTGGCCCTGCTAGCGGGGGTTGACAATGAGCAGTTCTTC. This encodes CASSLALLAGVDNEQFF.

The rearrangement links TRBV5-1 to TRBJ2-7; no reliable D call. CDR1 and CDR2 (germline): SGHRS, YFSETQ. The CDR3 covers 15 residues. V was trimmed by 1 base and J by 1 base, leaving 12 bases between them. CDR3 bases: TGCGCCAGCAGCTTGTTTACCGCTGGATCCTACGAGCAGTACTTC. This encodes CASSLFTAGSYEQYF.

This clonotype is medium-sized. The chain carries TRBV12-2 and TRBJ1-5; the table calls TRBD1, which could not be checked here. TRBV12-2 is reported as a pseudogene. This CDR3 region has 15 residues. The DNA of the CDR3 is TGTGCAAGTCGCGAGCGTAGTCACAGGGATCAGCCCCAGCATTTT. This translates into CASRERSHRDQPQHF.

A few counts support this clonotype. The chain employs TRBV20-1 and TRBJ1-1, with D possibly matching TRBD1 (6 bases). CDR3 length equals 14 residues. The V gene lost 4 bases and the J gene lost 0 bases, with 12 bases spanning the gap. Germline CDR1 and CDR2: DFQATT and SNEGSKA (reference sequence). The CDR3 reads CSATKDSLNTEAFF. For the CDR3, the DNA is TGCAGTGCTACCAAGGACAGTTTGAACACTGAAGCTTTCTTT.

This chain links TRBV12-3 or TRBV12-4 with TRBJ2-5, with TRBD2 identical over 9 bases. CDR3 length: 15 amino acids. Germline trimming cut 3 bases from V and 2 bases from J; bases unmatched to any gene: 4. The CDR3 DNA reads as TGTGCCAGCAGTTTCGCTCTAGCGGGGCAAGAGACCCAGTACTTC. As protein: CASSFALAGQETQYF.

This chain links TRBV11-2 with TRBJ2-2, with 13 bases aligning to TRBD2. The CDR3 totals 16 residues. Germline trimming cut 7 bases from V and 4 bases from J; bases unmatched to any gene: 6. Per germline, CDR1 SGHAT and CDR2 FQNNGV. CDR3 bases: TGTGCCAGCAAGACGGGACTAGCGGGGACCACCGGGGAGCTGTTTTTT. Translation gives CASKTGLAGTTGELFF.

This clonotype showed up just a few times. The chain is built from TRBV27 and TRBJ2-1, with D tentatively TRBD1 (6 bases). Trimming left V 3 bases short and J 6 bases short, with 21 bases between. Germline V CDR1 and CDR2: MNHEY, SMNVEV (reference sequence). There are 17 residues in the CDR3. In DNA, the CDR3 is TGTGCCAGCAGTTTGATCAGAGGGGGTGGGCCTATCAATGAGCAGTTCTTC. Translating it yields CASSLIRGGGPINEQFF.

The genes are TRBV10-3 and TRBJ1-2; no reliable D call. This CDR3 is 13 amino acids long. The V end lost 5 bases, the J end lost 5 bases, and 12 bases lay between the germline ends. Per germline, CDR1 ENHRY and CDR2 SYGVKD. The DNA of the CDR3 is TGTGCCATCAGTTCCCCCGAGTCATATGGCTACACCTTC. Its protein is CAISSPESYGYTF.

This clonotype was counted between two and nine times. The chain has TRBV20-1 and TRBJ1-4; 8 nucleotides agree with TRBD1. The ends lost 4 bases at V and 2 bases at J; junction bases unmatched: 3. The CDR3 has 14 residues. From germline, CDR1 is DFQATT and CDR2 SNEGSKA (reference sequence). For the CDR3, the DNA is TGCAGTGCTACTCGGACAGGGACTAATGAAAAACTGTTTTTT. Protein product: CSATRTGTNEKLFF.

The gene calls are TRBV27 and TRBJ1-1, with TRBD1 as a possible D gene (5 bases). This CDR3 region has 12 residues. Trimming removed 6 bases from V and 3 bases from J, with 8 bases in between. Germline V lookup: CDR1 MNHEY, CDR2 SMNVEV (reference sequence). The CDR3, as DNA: TGTGCCAGCAGGGGGACCTACACTGAAGCTTTCTTT. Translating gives CASRGTYTEAFF.

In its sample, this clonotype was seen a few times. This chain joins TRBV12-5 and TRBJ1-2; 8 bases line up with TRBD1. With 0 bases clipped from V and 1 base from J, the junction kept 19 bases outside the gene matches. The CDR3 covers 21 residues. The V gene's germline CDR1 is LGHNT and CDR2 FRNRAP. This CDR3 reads CASGLVRTGFRPRWINYGYTF. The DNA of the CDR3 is TGTGCTAGTGGTTTGGTCAGGACAGGGTTTCGCCCCCGATGGATTAACTATGGCTACACCTTC. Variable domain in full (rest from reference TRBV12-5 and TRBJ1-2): DARVTQTPRHKVTEMGQEVTMRCQPILGHNTVFWYRQTMMQGLELLAYFRNRAPLDDSGMPKDRFSAEMPDATLATLKIQPSEPRDSAVYFCASGLVRTGFRPRWINYGYTFGSGTRLTVV.

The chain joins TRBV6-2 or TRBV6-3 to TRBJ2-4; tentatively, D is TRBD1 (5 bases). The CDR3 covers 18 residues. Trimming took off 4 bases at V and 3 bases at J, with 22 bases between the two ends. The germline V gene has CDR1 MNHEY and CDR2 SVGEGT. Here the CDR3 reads CASSSPRETVRHKNIQYF. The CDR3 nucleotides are TGTGCCAGCAGTTCCCCAAGAGAGACAGTCCGTCACAAAAACATTCAGTACTTC.

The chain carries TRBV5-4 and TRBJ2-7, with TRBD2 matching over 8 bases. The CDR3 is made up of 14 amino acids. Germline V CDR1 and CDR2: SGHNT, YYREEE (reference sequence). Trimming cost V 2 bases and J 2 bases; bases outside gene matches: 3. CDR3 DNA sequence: TGTGCCAGCAGCTTACGGGGGGGAGCCTACGAGCAGTACTTC. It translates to CASSLRGGAYEQYF.

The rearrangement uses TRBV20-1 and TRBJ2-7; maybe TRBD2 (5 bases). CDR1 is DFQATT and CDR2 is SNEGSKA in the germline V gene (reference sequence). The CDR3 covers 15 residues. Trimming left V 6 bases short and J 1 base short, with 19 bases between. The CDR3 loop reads CSASDIEGSSYEQYF. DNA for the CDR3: TGCAGTGCCAGCGACATAGAAGGGAGTTCCTACGAGCAGTACTTC.

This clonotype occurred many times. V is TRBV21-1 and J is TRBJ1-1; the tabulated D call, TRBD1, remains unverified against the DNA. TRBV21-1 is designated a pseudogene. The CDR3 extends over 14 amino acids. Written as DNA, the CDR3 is TGTGCCAGCAGCGGGACAGGGGTCACCACTGAAGCTTTCTTT. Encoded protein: CASSGTGVTTEAFF.

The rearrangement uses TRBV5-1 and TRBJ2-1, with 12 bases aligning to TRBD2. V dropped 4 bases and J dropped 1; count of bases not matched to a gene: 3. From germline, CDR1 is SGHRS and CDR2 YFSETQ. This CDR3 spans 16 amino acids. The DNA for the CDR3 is TGCGCCAGCAGCGCTAGCGGGGGGGCTTCCTACAATGAGCAGTTCTTC. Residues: CASSASGGASYNEQFF.